This passage covers 12 T cell receptor beta chains from one sample sequenced in a study of regulatory dendritic cells for organ transplantation. Assay used: immunoSEQ multiplex PCR; TCRdb lists only in-frame clones, some missing. This table holds about 34,000 clones, 85% to 90% found once. Sequenced input: naive CD4+ T cells from blood. Subset reported: CD45RA+ naive T cells. These TCRs come from a human donor in good health.

CDR3 nucleotide sequence: TGTGCCAGCAGTTCGACAGGGCTAAACTATGGCTACACCTTC. Residues: CASSSTGLNYGYTF. The gene calls are TRBV5-6 and TRBJ1-2, with TRBD1 matching 7 bases. CDR1 is SGHDT, CDR2 YYEEEE, per germline. Trimming cost V 5 bases and J 2 bases; bases outside gene matches: 6. There are 14 residues in the CDR3. Full variable domain (outside the CDR3, taken from reference TRBV5-6 and TRBJ1-2): DAGVTQSPTHLIKTRGQQVTLRCSPKSGHDTVSWYQQALGQGPQFIFQYYEEEERQRGNFPDRFSGHQFPNYSSELNVNALLLGDSALYLCASSSTGLNYGYTFGSGTRLTVV.

The chain uses TRBV7-9 and TRBJ1-1; TRBD1 aligns across 7 bases. With V trimmed by 0 bases and J by 2 bases, 9 bases remained unmatched. This CDR3 region has 17 residues. CDR1 and CDR2 from the germline V gene are SEHNR and FQNEAQ (reference sequence). The CDR3 bases are TGTGCCAGCAGCTTAGCGACAGGGAGGGATGTTAACACTGAAGCTTTCTTT. Encoded protein: CASSLATGRDVNTEAFF.

V gene TRBV10-2 combines with J gene TRBJ2-7, with 9 bases fitting TRBD1. The CDR3 is 13 residues long. The trim removed 6 bases at V and 3 bases at J, leaving 3 bases unmatched. Germline V gene sequence: CDR1 WSHSY, CDR2 SAAADI. This chain's CDR3 is CASSGQGIYEQYF. For the CDR3, the DNA is TGCGCCAGCAGCGGACAGGGGATCTACGAGCAGTACTTC.

This CDR3 reads CSVEDRRAYGYTF. The DNA of the CDR3 is TGCAGCGTTGAAGATCGCAGGGCCTATGGCTACACCTTC. The V gene is TRBV29-1, the J gene TRBJ1-2, with a possible D match to TRBD1 (5 bases). The CDR3 length is 13 residues. The germline V and J ends were trimmed by 0 bases and 4 bases, with 9 bases remaining between them. Germline V gene data show CDR1 as SQVTM and CDR2 as ANQGSEA.

CDR3 DNA: TGTGCCAGCAGTTTATTCGCCGGCTGGGGGCGTCGGGGCACAGATACGCAGTATTTT. Amino acid sequence: CASSLFAGWGRRGTDTQYF. The V and J genes are TRBV28 and TRBJ2-3, with D possibly TRBD1 on 6 matching bases. The CDR3 consists of 19 residues. The V gene lost 1 base and the J gene lost 1 base, with 21 bases spanning the gap. From germline, CDR1 is MDHEN and CDR2 SYDVKM.

The chain uses TRBV11-3 and TRBJ1-2; D not certain. Germline CDR1 SGHNT, CDR2 YENEEA. V was pared by 2 bases and J by 2 bases, with 18 bases between. The CDR3 extends over 17 amino acids. For the CDR3, the DNA is TGTGCCAGCAGCTTACAAGGACTCCACGGAACCAACTATGGCTACACCTTC. Translating it yields CASSLQGLHGTNYGYTF. Drawing the rest from reference TRBV11-3 and TRBJ1-2, the complete variable domain is EAGVVQSPRYKIIEKKQPVAFWCNPISGHNTLYWYLQNLGQGPELLIRYENEEAVDDSQLPKDRFSAERLKGVDSTLKIQPAELGDSAVYLCASSLQGLHGTNYGYTFGSGTRLTVV.

The chain combines TRBV10-3 with TRBJ1-1; D might be TRBD1 (6 bases). CDR3 length: 14 amino acids. Germline V gene lookup returns CDR1 ENHRY and CDR2 SYGVKD. Trimming left V 4 bases short and J 5 bases short, with 14 bases between. CDR3 loop: CAISGKRGRTEAFF. The DNA for the CDR3 is TGTGCCATCAGTGGAAAGAGGGGGAGAACTGAAGCTTTCTTT.

The genes are TRBV29-1 and TRBJ1-5; D ambiguous. CDR1 is SQVTM, CDR2 ANQGSEA, per germline. Trimming pared 4 bases from V and 2 bases from J, leaving 12 bases between. The CDR3 runs 14 residues. The CDR3 DNA follows: TGCAGCGTTGGGGAGGGATTGGGCAATCAGCCCCAGCATTTT. Translated, it gives CSVGEGLGNQPQHF. The variable domain in full, completed from reference TRBV29-1 and TRBJ1-5, reads SAVISQKPSRDICQRGTSLTIQCQVDSQVTMMFWYRQQPGQSLTLIATANQGSEATYESGFVIDKFPISRPNLTFSTLTVSNMSPEDSSIYLCSVGEGLGNQPQHFGDGTRLSIL.

The rearrangement links TRBV21-1 to TRBJ2-7; the table's D call, TRBD2, has no DNA check behind it. TRBV21-1 is marked as a pseudogene. This CDR3 spans 19 amino acids. The CDR3 DNA is TGTGCCAGCAGCAAAGGACCCCATGGGGCGACTAGCGGGTCTTACGAGCAGTACTTC. Amino acid sequence: CASSKGPHGATSGSYEQYF.

The chain combines TRBV19 with TRBJ2-3; D is possibly TRBD2 (6 bases). V was clipped by 6 bases and J by 6 bases, with 13 bases between them. There are 13 residues in the CDR3. Germline-derived CDR1 and CDR2 are LNHDA and SQIVND (reference sequence). The CDR3 nucleotides read TGTGCCAGTAGGAGGAATGGAGGGGATACGCAGTATTTT. It translates to CASRRNGGDTQYF.

V and J are TRBV7-9 and TRBJ2-7; 7 bases line up with TRBD1. The germline CDR1 and CDR2 sequences are SEHNR and FQNEAQ (reference sequence). CDR3 size: 14 residues. J gave up 5 bases and V 5 bases, and 9 bases lay outside the gene matches. The CDR3 DNA follows: TGTGCCAGCAGCCACTACCTGGACAGGAACGAGCAGTACTTC. This codes for CASSHYLDRNEQYF.

This chain's CDR3 is CASKVPAGYQAFF. Written as DNA, the CDR3 is TGTGCCAGCAAGGTCCCTGCGGGGTATCAAGCTTTCTTT. J is TRBJ1-1 and V is TRBV6-5; D uncertain. Germline loops: CDR1 MNHEY, CDR2 SVGAGI. V lost 7 bases and J lost 9, with 18 bases in between. This CDR3 has 13 amino acids.